This TCR beta chain was identified during a study of cytomegalovirus exposure and HLA in healthy donors. Notes on this clone: The antigen remains undetermined.

The PCR contained 60 Vbeta and 13 Jbeta primers. Method: immunoSEQ multiplex PCR; TCRdb's copy keeps in-frame clones and lacks some. The data show some 140,000 clones, roughly 77% seen once. Regarding the study as a whole: Highly shared variants forming one cluster were likely a sequencing artifact. In a later analysis, TCR beta V- and J-gene trimming was associated with a missense DCLRE1C variant. A later analysis reportedly found fewer N-insertions in an Asian-associated ancestry cluster than the approximately 730-donor mean. Presence/absence comparisons presumed near-even sequencing depth among donors.

Germline CDR1 reads SGHRS; CDR2 reads YFSETQ. The ends were cut back, 4 bases at V and 6 bases at J, with 18 bases in the middle. This CDR3 region has 15 residues. The sequenced material came from PBMCs. The source is a man aged 25 to 45 in good health and CMV-seropositive. The chain links TRBV5-1 to TRBJ2-3, with a weak D call TRBD1 (6 bases). The CDR3 DNA follows: TGCGCCAGCAGCATCAACAGGGTTAGTTCGGATACGCAGTATTTT. Encoded protein: CASSINRVSSDTQYF.